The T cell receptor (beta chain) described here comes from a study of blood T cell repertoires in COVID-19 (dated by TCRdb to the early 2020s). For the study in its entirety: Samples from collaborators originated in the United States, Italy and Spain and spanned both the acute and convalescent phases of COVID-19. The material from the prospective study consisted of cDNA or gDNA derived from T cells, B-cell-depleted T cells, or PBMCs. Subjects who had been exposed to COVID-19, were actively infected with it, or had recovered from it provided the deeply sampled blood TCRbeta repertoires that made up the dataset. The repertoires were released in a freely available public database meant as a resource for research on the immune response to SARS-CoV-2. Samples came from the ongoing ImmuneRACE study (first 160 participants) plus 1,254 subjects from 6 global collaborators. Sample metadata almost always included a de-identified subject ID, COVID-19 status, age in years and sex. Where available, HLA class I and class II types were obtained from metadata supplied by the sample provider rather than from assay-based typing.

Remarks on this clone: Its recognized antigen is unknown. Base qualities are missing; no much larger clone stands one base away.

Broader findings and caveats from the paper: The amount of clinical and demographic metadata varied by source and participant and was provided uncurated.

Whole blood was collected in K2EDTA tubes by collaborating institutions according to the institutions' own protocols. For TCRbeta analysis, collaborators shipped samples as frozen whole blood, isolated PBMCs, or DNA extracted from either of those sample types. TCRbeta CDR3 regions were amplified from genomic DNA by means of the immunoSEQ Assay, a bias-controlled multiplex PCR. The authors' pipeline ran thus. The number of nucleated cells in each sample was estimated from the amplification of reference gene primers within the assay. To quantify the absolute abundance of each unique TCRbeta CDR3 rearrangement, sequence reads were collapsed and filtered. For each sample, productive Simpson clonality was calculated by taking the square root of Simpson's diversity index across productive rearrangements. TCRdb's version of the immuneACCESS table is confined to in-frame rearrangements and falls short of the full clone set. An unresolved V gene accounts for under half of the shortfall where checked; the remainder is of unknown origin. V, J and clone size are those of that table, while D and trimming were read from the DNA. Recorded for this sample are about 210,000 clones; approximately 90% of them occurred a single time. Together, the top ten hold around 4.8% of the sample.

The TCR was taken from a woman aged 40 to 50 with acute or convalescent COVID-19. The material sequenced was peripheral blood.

The bases read TGCGCCAGCAGCTCTTCGGGACTACATAATGAAAAACTGTTTTTT. Its product reads: CASSSSGLHNEKLFF. The chain joins TRBV5-1 to TRBJ1-4; TRBD1 might be the D gene, on 5 matching bases. CDR1 and CDR2 were assigned from the germline V gene as SGHRS and YFSETQ. The CDR3 contains 15 residues, cysteine and phenylalanine counted. Here the CDR3 DNA is all that survives: 45 bases in frame from base 1. V loses 3 bases of germline sequence and J loses 4 bases, and the interval between the two ends is 13 bases.